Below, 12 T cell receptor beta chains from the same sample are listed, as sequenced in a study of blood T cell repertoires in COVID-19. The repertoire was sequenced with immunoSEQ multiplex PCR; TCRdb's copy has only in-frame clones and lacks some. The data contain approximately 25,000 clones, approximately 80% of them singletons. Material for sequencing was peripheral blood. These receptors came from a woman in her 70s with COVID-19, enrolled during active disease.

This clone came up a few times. The CDR3 sequence is CASSFTSEKNTEAFF. The CDR3, as DNA: TGTGCCAGCAGCTTCACGAGCGAGAAGAACACTGAAGCTTTCTTT. V and J are TRBV7-2 and TRBJ1-1, with no clear D. Trimming cost V 3 bases and J 1 base, with 12 bases left between them. Germline V gene data show CDR1 as SGHTA and CDR2 as FQGNSA. CDR3 size: 15 residues. Full variable domain (rest looked up from reference TRBV7-2 and TRBJ1-1): GAGVSQSPSNKVTEKGKDVELRCDPISGHTALYWYRQSLGQGLEFLIYFQGNSAPDKSGLPSDRFSAERTGGSVSTLTIQRTQQEDSAVYLCASSFTSEKNTEAFFGQGTRLTVV.

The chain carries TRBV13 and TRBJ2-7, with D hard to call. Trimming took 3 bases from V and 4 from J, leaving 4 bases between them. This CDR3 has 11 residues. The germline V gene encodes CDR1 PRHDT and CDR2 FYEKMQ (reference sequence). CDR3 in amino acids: CASSFKYEQYF. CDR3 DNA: TGTGCCAGCAGCTTCAAATACGAGCAGTACTTC.

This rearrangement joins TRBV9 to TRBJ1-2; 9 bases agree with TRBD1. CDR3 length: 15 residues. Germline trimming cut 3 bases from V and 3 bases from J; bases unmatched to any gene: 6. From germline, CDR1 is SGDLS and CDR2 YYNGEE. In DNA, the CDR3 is TGTGCCAGCAGCGAGGGGACAGGGTGGGACTATGGCTACACCTTC. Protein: CASSEGTGWDYGYTF. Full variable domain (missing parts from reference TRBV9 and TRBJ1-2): DSGVTQTPKHLITATGQRVTLRCSPRSGDLSVYWYQQSLDQGLQFLIQYYNGEERAKGNILERFSAQQFPDLHSELNLSSLELGDSALYFCASSEGTGWDYGYTFGSGTRLTVV.

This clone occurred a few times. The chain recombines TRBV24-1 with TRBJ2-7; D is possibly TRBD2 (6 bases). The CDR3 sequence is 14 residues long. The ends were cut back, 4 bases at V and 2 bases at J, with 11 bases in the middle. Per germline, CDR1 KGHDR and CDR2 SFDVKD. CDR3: CATSEGGKAYEQYV. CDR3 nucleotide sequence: TGTGCCACCAGTGAAGGAGGGAAGGCCTACGAGCAGTACGTC.

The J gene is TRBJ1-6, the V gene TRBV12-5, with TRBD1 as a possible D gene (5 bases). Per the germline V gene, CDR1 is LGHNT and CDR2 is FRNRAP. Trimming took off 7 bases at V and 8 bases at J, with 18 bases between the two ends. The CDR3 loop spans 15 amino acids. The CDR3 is CASAPYWGADSPLHF. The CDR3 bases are TGTGCTAGTGCCCCTTATTGGGGCGCGGATTCACCCCTCCACTTT.

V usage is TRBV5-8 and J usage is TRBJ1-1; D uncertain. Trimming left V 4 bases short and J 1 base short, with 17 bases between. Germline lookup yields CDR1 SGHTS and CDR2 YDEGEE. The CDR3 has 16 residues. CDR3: CASSPTRGGANTEAFF. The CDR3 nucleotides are TGTGCCAGCAGCCCAACCCGTGGAGGAGCGAACACTGAAGCTTTCTTT.

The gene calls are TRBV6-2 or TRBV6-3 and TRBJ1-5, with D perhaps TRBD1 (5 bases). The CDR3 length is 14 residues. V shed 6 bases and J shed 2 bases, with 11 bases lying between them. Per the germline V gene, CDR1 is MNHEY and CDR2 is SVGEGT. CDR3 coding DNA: TGTGCCAGCAGCCCGGGGCAGGGCAATCAGCCCCAGCATTTT. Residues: CASSPGQGNQPQHF.

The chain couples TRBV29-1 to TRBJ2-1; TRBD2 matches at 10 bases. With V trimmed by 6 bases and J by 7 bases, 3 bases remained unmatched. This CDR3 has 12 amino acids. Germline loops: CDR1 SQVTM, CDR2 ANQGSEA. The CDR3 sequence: CSVEGLANEQFF. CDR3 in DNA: TGCAGCGTCGAGGGACTAGCGAATGAGCAGTTCTTC.

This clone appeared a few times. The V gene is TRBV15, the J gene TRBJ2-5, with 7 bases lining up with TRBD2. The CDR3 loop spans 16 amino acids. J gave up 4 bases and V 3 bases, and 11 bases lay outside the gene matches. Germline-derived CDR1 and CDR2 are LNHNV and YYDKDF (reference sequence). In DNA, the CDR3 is TGTGCCACCAGCAGGACCCCAGTGGCGGGAGCAGAGACCCAGTACTTC. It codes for CATSRTPVAGAETQYF.

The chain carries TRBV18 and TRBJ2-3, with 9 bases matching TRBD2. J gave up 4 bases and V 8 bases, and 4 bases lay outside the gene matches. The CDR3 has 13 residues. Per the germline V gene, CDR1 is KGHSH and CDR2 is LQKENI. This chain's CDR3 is CASAGTSSDTQYF. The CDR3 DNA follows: TGTGCCAGCGCTGGGACTAGCTCAGATACGCAGTATTTT.

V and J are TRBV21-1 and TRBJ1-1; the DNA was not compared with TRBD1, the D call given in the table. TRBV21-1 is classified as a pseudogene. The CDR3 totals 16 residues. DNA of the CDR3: TGTGCCAGCAGCAAATGGAAGGACAGGGGATCCGGTGAAGCTTTCTTT. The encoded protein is CASSKWKDRGSGEAFF.

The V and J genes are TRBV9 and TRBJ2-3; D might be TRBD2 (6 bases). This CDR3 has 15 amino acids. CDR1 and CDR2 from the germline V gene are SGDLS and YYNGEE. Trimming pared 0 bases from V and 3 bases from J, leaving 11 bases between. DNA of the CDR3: TGTGCCAGCAGCGTAGGGGCGGGGAGAACAGATACGCAGTATTTT. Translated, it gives CASSVGAGRTDTQYF.